The T cell receptor (beta chain) described here comes from a study of high-grade serous ovarian cancer treatment subgroups. Findings and limits, study-wide: Repertoire analysis covered CDR3 alone, not CDR1 or CDR2. These tumor repertoires lack spatial information from bulk sequencing. Repertoire similarity ranged roughly 0.095 to 0.8 between tumors of one patient.

Concerning this clone itself: What it recognizes is unknown.

Trimming pared 0 bases from V and 5 bases from J, leaving 11 bases between. Germline V CDR1 and CDR2: SGHRS, YFSETQ. This CDR3 has 14 amino acids. The table came from immunoSEQ multiplex PCR; TCRdb's copy has only in-frame clones and leaves some out. The sample has about 2,500 clones; 72% are singletons. The tumor samples were collected prior to definitive surgery or chemotherapy. This chain connects TRBV5-1 to TRBJ2-5; D gene uncertain. The source material was tumor tissue. The receptor was derived from a human donor with high-grade serous ovarian cancer. CDR3 nucleotide sequence: TGCGCCAGCAGCTTGGAGCCGGCCAAGGAGACCCAGTACTTC. Encoded protein: CASSLEPAKETQYF.